What follows are 8 T cell receptor beta chains derived from one specimen sequenced in a study of T cell responses to AZD1222 COVID-19 vaccine. TCRdb's table, derived via immunoSEQ multiplex PCR, lists solely in-frame clones and lacks some. The data contain roughly 100,000 clones, 87% of them seen just once; the ten biggest clones take up less than 2.5%. Sequencing used peripheral blood, obtained 28 days after the second AZD1222 dose. The receptors originated from an adult who received the AZD1222 COVID-19 vaccine.

The chain recombines TRBV6-2 or TRBV6-3 with TRBJ1-1, with 7 bases identical to TRBD1. The ends lost 6 bases at V and 7 bases at J; junction bases unmatched: 8. The CDR3 contains 13 residues. CDR1 and CDR2 (germline): MNHEY, SVGEGT. In DNA, the CDR3 is TGTGCCAGCAGCCACATAAGACAGGGTGAAGCTTTCTTT. Protein product: CASSHIRQGEAFF.

The rearrangement uses TRBV7-2 and TRBJ2-1, with 10 bases lining up with TRBD2. Germline V CDR1 and CDR2: SGHTA, FQGNSA. Trimming removed 1 base from V and 6 bases from J; junction bases left unmatched: 6. CDR3 length: 16 amino acids. CDR3 sequence: CASSLVGLAAVNEQFF. The CDR3 bases are TGTGCCAGCAGCTTAGTAGGACTAGCGGCCGTCAATGAGCAGTTCTTC.

The chain couples TRBV7-9 to TRBJ2-5; maybe TRBD2 (5 bases). V was shortened by 1 base and J by 2 bases, with 8 bases between the two germline ends. Germline-derived CDR1 and CDR2 are SEHNR and FQNEAQ (reference sequence). The CDR3 totals 14 residues. The CDR3 is CASSLGGPQETQYF. In nucleotides, the CDR3 is TGTGCCAGCAGCTTAGGAGGGCCGCAAGAGACCCAGTACTTC.

The V gene is TRBV7-9, the J gene TRBJ2-7, with 9 bases that match TRBD1. Unmatched junction bases numbered 2, after V lost 0 bases and J lost 2 bases. Germline V gene lookup returns CDR1 SEHNR and CDR2 FQNEAQ (reference sequence). This CDR3 contains 15 residues. CDR3 amino acids: CASSLAGTGTYEQYF. Written as DNA, the CDR3 is TGTGCCAGCAGCTTAGCAGGGACAGGGACCTACGAGCAGTACTTC. Supplemented by reference TRBV7-9 and TRBJ2-7, the full variable domain reads DTGVSQNPRHKITKRGQNVTFRCDPISEHNRLYWYRQTLGQGPEFLTYFQNEAQLEKSRLLSDRFSAERPKGSFSTLEIQRTEQGDSAMYLCASSLAGTGTYEQYFGPGTRLTVT.

The chain is built from TRBV15 and TRBJ2-1, with 11 positions matching TRBD2. V trimming: 2 bases; J trimming: 0 bases; junction bases outside the gene matches: 6. From germline, CDR1 is LNHNV and CDR2 YYDKDF (reference sequence). The CDR3 contains 18 residues. The DNA for the CDR3 is TGTGCCACCAGCAGACGGACTAGCGGGCCGAGCTCCTACAATGAGCAGTTCTTC. Translating gives CATSRRTSGPSSYNEQFF.

The chain is built from TRBV19 and TRBJ1-3, with 8 bases that match TRBD1. The V gene end was trimmed by 3 bases and the J gene end by 0 bases; junction bases not matched to a gene: 4. The CDR3 contains 16 residues. Germline CDR1 reads LNHDA; CDR2 reads SQIVND (reference sequence). The CDR3: CASSIGQGDSGNTIYF. In DNA form, the CDR3 reads TGTGCCAGTAGTATTGGACAGGGCGACTCTGGAAACACCATATATTTT. Full variable domain (remainder filled in from reference TRBV19 and TRBJ1-3): DGGITQSPKYLFRKEGQNVTLSCEQNLNHDAMYWYRQDPGQGLRLIYYSQIVNDFQKGDIAEGYSVSREKKESFPLTVTSAQKNPTAFYLCASSIGQGDSGNTIYFGEGSWLTVV.

This chain uses TRBV27 with TRBJ2-4; D may be TRBD1 (5 bases). The CDR3 covers 16 residues. CDR1 and CDR2 (germline): MNHEY, SMNVEV (reference sequence). Trimming took off 3 bases at V and 0 bases at J, with 12 bases between the two ends. The CDR3: CASSFRPGSAKNIQYF. DNA for the CDR3: TGTGCCAGCAGTTTTCGTCCAGGGTCAGCCAAAAACATTCAGTACTTC.

The V and J genes are TRBV5-6 and TRBJ2-3; tentatively, D is TRBD2 (5 bases). The CDR3 contains 15 residues. CDR1 is SGHDT, CDR2 YYEEEE, per germline. Trimming took off 3 bases at V and 0 bases at J, with 11 bases between the two ends. CDR3 loop: CASSSDLTSTDTQYF. The DNA of the CDR3 is TGTGCCAGCAGCTCGGACTTGACTAGCACAGATACGCAGTATTTT.